This entry lists 10 T cell receptor beta chains sequenced from one sample in a study of tumor-infiltrating lymphocytes in primary liver carcinoma. TCR beta cDNA came from approximately 490 ng total RNA, primed with a constant-region primer. ARM-PCR, slightly modified, supplied the TCR beta libraries through three nested multiplex PCR rounds. For around 11 cycles apiece, the opening two PCR rounds ran with TRBV1-TRBV30 forward primers and a C-beta reverse primer. TCRdb reprocessed the multiplex PCR reads with MiXCR, giving one entry per CDR3 protein. The data show 50,000 or so distinct CDR3 sequences, around 77% seen once. Unsorted bulk tissue of about 20-30 mg yielded co-extracted RNA and DNA. The specimen was liver tumor tissue from sampling region 5. Subset denoted: tumor region T5, tumor centre. These TCRs come from a man aged 35-49 years with primary liver carcinoma and hepatitis B virus infection.

This clonotype appeared a single time. A junction end diverges from the germline sequence, so it may reflect a read error. The chain combines TRBV20-1 with TRBJ2-3; 7 positions agree with TRBD1. Germline CDR1 DFQATT, CDR2 SNEGSKA (reference sequence). The CDR3 runs 14 residues. The CDR3 reads CTARARQGADTQYF. In nucleotides, the CDR3 is TGCACTGCTAGAGCCCGGCAGGGGGCAGATACGCAGTATTTT.

This sequence joins TRBV7-8 and TRBJ1-5; tentatively, D is TRBD1 (6 bases). V dropped 6 bases and J dropped 13 bases, with 22 bases sitting between them. This CDR3 spans 14 amino acids. Germline lookup yields CDR1 SGHVS and CDR2 FQNEAQ. CDR3 in DNA: TGTGCCAGCAGATTGACTGGGGACAATCAGTCTCAGCATTTT. It translates to CASRLTGDNQSQHF.

About this clonotype: Germline is not matched at one junction end, which may reflect a read error. The J gene is TRBJ1-3, the V gene TRBV4-1, with D maybe TRBD1 (6 bases). Germline V CDR1 and CDR2: MGHRA, YSYEKL. The CDR3 runs to 17 residues. The CDR3 sequence: CASNRQGHLSSRNTIYF. The CDR3 DNA reads as TGCGCCAGCAACCGCCAGGGGCACCTCAGCTCTCGAAACACCATATATTTT.

This clonotype appeared many times. The chain has TRBV24-1 and TRBJ2-1; maybe TRBD2 (5 bases). V dropped 3 bases and J dropped 8 bases, with 16 bases sitting between them. The CDR3 has 15 amino acids. Germline loops: CDR1 KGHDR, CDR2 SFDVKD. The chain's CDR3 is CATSDRGRYGDEQFF. The CDR3 DNA follows: TGTGCCACCAGTGATCGAGGGAGATATGGGGATGAGCAGTTCTTC.

About this clonotype: Sequence at one end of the junction differs from germline and may be a read error. The V and J genes are TRBV5-1 and TRBJ2-6, with D perhaps TRBD1 or TRBD2 (5 bases each). The germline V gene encodes CDR1 SGHRS and CDR2 YFSETQ. This CDR3 is 21 amino acids long. CDR3: CASSSPSSGYPLSSGAKVLTF. CDR3 nucleotides: TGCGCCAGCAGCTCCCCCTCCAGCGGATACCCTCTCAGCTCTGGGGCCAAGGTCCTGACTTTC.

The V call is TRBV13, the J call TRBJ2-3; the D is unclear. V shed 5 bases and J shed 6 bases, with 12 bases lying between them. CDR1 and CDR2 from the germline V gene are PRHDT and FYEKMQ (reference sequence). CDR3 length: 13 amino acids. CDR3 DNA: TGTGCCAGCAGCATAACCAGTGCCGATACGCAGTATTTT. This sequence encodes CASSITSADTQYF.

As concerns this clonotype: The junction departs from the called germline gene at one end, perhaps through a read error. This CDR3 reads CASSELHGLASADTKYF. The DNA of the CDR3 is TGCGCCAGCAGTGAGTTACATGGACTAGCTAGCGCAGATACGAAGTATTTT. The chain has TRBV10-2 and TRBJ2-3; 8 bases line up with TRBD2. The CDR3 totals 17 residues. Germline-derived CDR1 and CDR2 are WSHSY and SAAADI.

This clonotype is a singleton in its sample. At one end the junction does not follow the germline gene, possibly because of a read error. The chain joins TRBV14 to TRBJ2-1, with 9 nucleotides matching TRBD1. The CDR3 runs 17 residues. Germline CDR1 is SGHDN and CDR2 is FVKESK. The CDR3 DNA sequence: TGTGCTAGCAACCAAGAGGGTCAGGGGACAGGGTTCAATGAGCAGTTCTTC. Translation: CASNQEGQGTGFNEQFF.

This clonotype has a count of ten or more. The chain links TRBV5-4 to TRBJ2-3; 9 bases align to TRBD1. Trimming took 4 bases from V and 1 from J; bases not matched to a gene: 4. The V gene's germline CDR1 is SGHNT and CDR2 YYREEE (reference sequence). The length of the CDR3 is 15 residues. The chain's CDR3 is CASSATGGGTDTQYF. CDR3 sequence (DNA): TGTGCCAGCAGCGCGACAGGGGGTGGCACAGATACGCAGTATTTT.

Turning to this clonotype: The conserved phenylalanine or tryptophan normally closing the CDR3 is absent here, so this likely arose from a read error. Because the CDR3's place on the DNA is in doubt, the DNA is left out and the CDR3 is given as listed by TCRdb. The chain is built from TRBV5-4 and TRBJ2-7. Germline values: CDR1 SGHNT, CDR2 YYREEE (reference sequence). Including both end residues, the CDR3 is 15 amino acids long. The CDR3 loop reads CASSLGGLSSYEQYL.